These 20 T cell receptor beta chains were sequenced from one sample in a study of T cells after posttransplantation cyclophosphamide. Method: immunoSEQ multiplex PCR; TCRdb's copy keeps in-frame clones and lacks some. The data contain approximately 30,000 clones, over 85% of them singletons. Sequenced material: PBMCs. The source of these receptors is a woman aged 40 to 50 with a blood cancer, CMV-positive, and with a related stem cell donor.

The V and J genes are TRBV4-1 and TRBJ1-1; D ambiguous. Trimming pared 1 base from V and 1 base from J, leaving 13 bases between. CDR1 is MGHRA, CDR2 YSYEKL, per germline. The CDR3 runs to 16 residues. The CDR3 nucleotides are TGCGCCAGCAGCCAAGGGGTCCAGGAAAAGAACACTGAAGCTTTCTTT. The encoded protein is CASSQGVQEKNTEAFF.

In this sample, this clone turned up a few times. The CDR3 reads CATGTGEVTGELFF. CDR3 in DNA: TGTGCCACCGGGACAGGAGAGGTGACCGGGGAGCTGTTTTTT. The chain carries TRBV19 and TRBJ2-2, with TRBD1 matching 8 bases. V was clipped by 10 bases and J by 5 bases; unmatched bases: 9. CDR1 and CDR2 from the germline V gene are LNHDA and SQIVND (reference sequence). The CDR3 totals 14 residues.

V usage is TRBV20-1 and J usage is TRBJ2-7; D is perhaps TRBD2 (5 bases). V gave up 7 bases and J gave up 4 bases, with 11 bases separating them. Germline V gene sequence: CDR1 DFQATT, CDR2 SNEGSKA (reference sequence). The CDR3 has 11 amino acids. The CDR3 spells CSVGVQYEQYF. The DNA for the CDR3 is TGCAGTGTCGGGGTTCAGTACGAGCAGTACTTC.

The chain combines TRBV5-1 with TRBJ2-7, with D perhaps matching TRBD1 (6 bases). V was cut by 4 bases and J by 5 bases, with 25 bases left in between. This CDR3 has 17 amino acids. Germline V gene data show CDR1 as SGHRS and CDR2 as YFSETQ. The DNA for the CDR3 is TGCGCCAGCAGCCTGGTGGGGGCCAGCGGACCCTTGGACGAGCAGTACTTC. It encodes CASSLVGASGPLDEQYF. The entire variable domain, with the rest obtained from reference TRBV5-1 and TRBJ2-7, is as follows: KAGVTQTPRYLIKTRGQQVTLSCSPISGHRSVSWYQQTPGQGLQFLFEYFSETQRNKGNFPGRFSGRQFSNSRSEMNVSTLELGDSALYLCASSLVGASGPLDEQYFGPGTRLTVT.

V gene TRBV2 combines with J gene TRBJ2-7, with TRBD1 identical over 8 bases. Unmatched junction bases numbered 6, after V lost 4 bases and J lost 7 bases. This CDR3 comprises 13 residues. Germline V gene lookup returns CDR1 SNHLY and CDR2 FYNNEI. This CDR3 is CASSGQGPGEQYF. The CDR3 region has the DNA TGTGCCAGCAGTGGACAGGGGCCAGGAGAGCAGTACTTC. The whole variable domain, remainder taken from reference TRBV2 and TRBJ2-7, is EPEVTQTPSHQVTQMGQEVILRCVPISNHLYFYWYRQILGQKVEFLVSFYNNEISEKSEIFDDQFSVERPDGSNFTLKIRSTKLEDSAMYFCASSGQGPGEQYFGPGTRLTVT.

The J gene is TRBJ1-6, the V gene TRBV6-1, with unresolved D. Germline values: CDR1 MNHNS, CDR2 SASEGT. V was shortened by 2 bases and J by 5 bases, with 7 bases between the two germline ends. This CDR3 region has 14 residues. The CDR3 spells CASSERGDNSPLHF. The CDR3 bases are TGTGCCAGCAGTGAAAGAGGTGATAATTCACCCCTCCACTTT.

The CDR3 region has the DNA TGTGCCAGCAGCCTCCGGGACAGGCAATACAATGAGCAGTTCTTC. This sequence encodes CASSLRDRQYNEQFF. The gene calls are TRBV5-4 and TRBJ2-1, with 8 bases identical to TRBD1. The CDR3 consists of 15 residues. V was clipped by 4 bases and J by 4 bases; unmatched bases: 7. CDR1 is SGHNT and CDR2 is YYREEE in the germline V gene (reference sequence).

The CDR3 coding sequence is TGTGCCAGCAGCCCCGGGGGGGGCAATGAAAAACTGTTTTTT. Translated, it gives CASSPGGGNEKLFF. The rearrangement links TRBV9 to TRBJ1-4; D is perhaps TRBD1 (6 bases). The germline V and J ends were trimmed by 4 bases and 5 bases, with 12 bases remaining between them. CDR1 is SGDLS and CDR2 is YYNGEE in the germline V gene. This CDR3 has 14 residues.

The V gene is TRBV5-6, the J gene TRBJ2-1; 9 nucleotides match TRBD2. Trimming at V came to 5 bases and at J to 5 bases, leaving 8 bases not matched to a gene. The CDR3 runs to 15 residues. Germline V gene sequence: CDR1 SGHDT, CDR2 YYEEEE. The CDR3 nucleotides are TGTGCCAGCAGGACCCGCGGGGGGGCTAACAATGAGCAGTTCTTC. Encoded protein: CASRTRGGANNEQFF.

The chain uses TRBV11-3 and TRBJ2-5, with a weak D call TRBD1 (5 bases). Near its end, the DNA agrees better with TRBJ2-7, so the J call may be wrong. The length of the CDR3 is 15 residues. Germline lookup yields CDR1 SGHNT and CDR2 YENEEA. The CDR3 region is CASSLSYKGNYEQYF. The CDR3 DNA reads TGTGCCAGCAGCTTATCGTACAAGGGGAACTACGAGCAGTACTTC.

The rearrangement joins TRBV19 to TRBJ1-6; 7 bases are a match to TRBD1. CDR3 length: 16 residues. Germline V lookup: CDR1 LNHDA, CDR2 SQIVND (reference sequence). J gave up 4 bases and V 5 bases, and 8 bases lay outside the gene matches. Here the CDR3 reads CASSGDRASYNSPLHF. CDR3 DNA: TGTGCCAGTAGTGGCGACAGGGCGTCATATAATTCACCCCTCCACTTT.

The chain couples TRBV7-6 to TRBJ2-2; TRBD2 agrees at 15 bases. Germline lookup yields CDR1 SGHVS and CDR2 FNYEAQ. This CDR3 comprises 21 residues. V dropped 2 bases and J dropped 0; count of bases not matched to a gene: 10. Here the CDR3 DNA reads TGTGCCAGCAGCTTACCGGGACTAGCGGGAGGAGCCCATACGAACACCGGGGAGCTGTTTTTT. It encodes CASSLPGLAGGAHTNTGELFF.

V and J are TRBV2 and TRBJ1-5; 8 bases align to TRBD1. In germline, CDR1 is SNHLY, CDR2 FYNNEI. This CDR3 has 15 amino acids. With V trimmed by 7 bases and J by 1 base, 6 bases remained unmatched. CDR3 nucleotides: TGTGCCAGCATGGCAGGGGGCGGGAGCAATCAGCCCCAGCATTTT. It translates to CASMAGGGSNQPQHF.

The chain uses TRBV19 and TRBJ2-7, with 7 positions matching TRBD1. There are 14 residues in the CDR3. Germline CDR1 LNHDA, CDR2 SQIVND (reference sequence). J gave up 1 base and V 9 bases, and 9 bases lay outside the gene matches. The CDR3 region is CARVLTGNSYEQYF. CDR3 nucleotide sequence: TGTGCCAGAGTGTTGACAGGGAATTCCTACGAGCAGTACTTC.

This clone has more than one count but fewer than ten. The CDR3 spells CASSQTGTGAEKLFF. CDR3 sequence (DNA): TGTGCCAGCAGTCAGACCGGGACAGGGGCCGAAAAACTGTTTTTT. V usage is TRBV6-4 and J usage is TRBJ1-4, with 10 positions matching TRBD1. There are 15 residues in the CDR3. Losses at the gene ends were 5 bases for V and 8 bases for J; bases not matched to a gene: 8. Germline V gene lookup returns CDR1 MRHNA and CDR2 SNTAGT.

This chain links TRBV19 with TRBJ1-5; tentatively, D is TRBD1 (6 bases). In germline, CDR1 is LNHDA, CDR2 SQIVND (reference sequence). The CDR3 sequence is 12 residues long. Between the trimmed V and J ends, which lost 5 bases and 5 bases, there was a span of 7 bases. The CDR3 spells CASSEGDQPQHF. In nucleotides, the CDR3 is TGTGCCAGTAGTGAGGGGGATCAGCCCCAGCATTTT. Variable domain in full (rest from reference TRBV19 and TRBJ1-5): DGGITQSPKYLFRKEGQNVTLSCEQNLNHDAMYWYRQDPGQGLRLIYYSQIVNDFQKGDIAEGYSVSREKKESFPLTVTSAQKNPTAFYLCASSEGDQPQHFGDGTRLSIL.

The chain links TRBV15 to TRBJ1-2; TRBD1 agrees at 7 bases. The CDR3 contains 16 residues. From germline, CDR1 is LNHNV and CDR2 YYDKDF (reference sequence). The trim removed 0 bases at V and 4 bases at J, leaving 8 bases unmatched. In DNA, the CDR3 is TGTGCCACCAGCAGAGATAATAAGGGGGCCGGCTATGGCTACACCTTC. As protein: CATSRDNKGAGYGYTF.

This sequence joins TRBV4-1 and TRBJ2-2, with 10 bases that match TRBD2. The V gene end was trimmed by 4 bases and the J gene end by 3 bases; junction bases not matched to a gene: 11. The germline CDR1 and CDR2 sequences are MGHRA and YSYEKL. The CDR3 extends over 18 amino acids. Written as DNA, the CDR3 is TGCGCCAGCAGCCCCGACCTAGCGGGGGTCAAGTACACCGGGGAGCTGTTTTTT. This codes for CASSPDLAGVKYTGELFF.

V is TRBV6-5 and J is TRBJ2-7, with TRBD2 matching 7 bases. The CDR3 runs to 14 residues. Trimming took 0 bases from V and 5 from J; bases not matched to a gene: 4. Germline assignment: CDR1 MNHEY and CDR2 SVGAGI. CDR3 amino acids: CASSYSTGGDEQYF. The CDR3 DNA sequence: TGTGCCAGCAGTTACTCGACTGGGGGGGACGAGCAGTACTTC.

The V and J genes are TRBV29-1 and TRBJ2-3, with a weak D call TRBD2 (6 bases). This CDR3 region has 12 residues. From germline, CDR1 is SQVTM and CDR2 ANQGSEA. V gave up 4 bases and J gave up 6 bases, with 11 bases separating them. CDR3 sequence reads: CSVGPGGDTQYF. CDR3 nucleotides: TGCAGCGTTGGACCCGGAGGGGATACGCAGTATTTT.